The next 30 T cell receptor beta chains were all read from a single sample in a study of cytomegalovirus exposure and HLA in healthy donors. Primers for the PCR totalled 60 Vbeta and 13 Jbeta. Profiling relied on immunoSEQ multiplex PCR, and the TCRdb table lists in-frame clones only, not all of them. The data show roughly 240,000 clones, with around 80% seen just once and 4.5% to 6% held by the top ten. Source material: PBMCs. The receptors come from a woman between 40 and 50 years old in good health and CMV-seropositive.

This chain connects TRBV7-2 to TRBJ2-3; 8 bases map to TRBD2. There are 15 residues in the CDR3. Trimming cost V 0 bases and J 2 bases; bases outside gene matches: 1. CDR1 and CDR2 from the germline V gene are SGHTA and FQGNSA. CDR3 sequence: CASSLASGATDTQYF. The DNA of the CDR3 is TGTGCCAGCAGCTTAGCTAGCGGGGCCACAGATACGCAGTATTTT.

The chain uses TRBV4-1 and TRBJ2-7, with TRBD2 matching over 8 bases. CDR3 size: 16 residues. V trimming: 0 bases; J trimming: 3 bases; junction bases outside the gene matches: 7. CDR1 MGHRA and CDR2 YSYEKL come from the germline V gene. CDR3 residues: CASSQEGIAGSYEQYF. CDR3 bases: TGCGCCAGCAGCCAAGAAGGTATAGCGGGAAGCTACGAGCAGTACTTC.

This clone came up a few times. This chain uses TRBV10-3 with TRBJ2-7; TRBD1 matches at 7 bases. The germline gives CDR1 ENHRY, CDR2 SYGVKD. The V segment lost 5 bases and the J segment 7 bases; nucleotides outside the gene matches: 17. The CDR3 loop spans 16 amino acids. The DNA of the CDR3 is TGTGCCATCAGTCCACAGGGGACACGCGGGCTTAAAGAGCAGTACTTC. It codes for CAISPQGTRGLKEQYF.

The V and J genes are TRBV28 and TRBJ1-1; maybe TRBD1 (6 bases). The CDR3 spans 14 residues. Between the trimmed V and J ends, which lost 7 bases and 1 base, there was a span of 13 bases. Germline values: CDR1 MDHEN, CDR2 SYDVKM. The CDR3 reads CASTPADRNTEAFF. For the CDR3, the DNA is TGTGCCAGCACCCCGGCGGACAGGAACACTGAAGCTTTCTTT. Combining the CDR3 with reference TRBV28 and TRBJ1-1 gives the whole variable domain DVKVTQSSRYLVKRTGEKVFLECVQDMDHENMFWYRQDPGLGLRLIYFSYDVKMKEKGDIPEGYSVSREKKERFSLILESASTNQTSMYLCASTPADRNTEAFFGQGTRLTVV.

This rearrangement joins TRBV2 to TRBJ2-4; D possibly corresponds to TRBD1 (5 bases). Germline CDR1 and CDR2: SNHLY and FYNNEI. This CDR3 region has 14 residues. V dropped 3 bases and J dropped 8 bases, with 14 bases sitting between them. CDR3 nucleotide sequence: TGTGCCAGCAGTGAGGTCAGGGTGTTCGACATTCAGTACTTC. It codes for CASSEVRVFDIQYF.

The CDR3, as DNA: TGTGCCTGGAGTGCTACAGTATTACAGAAATTTAACCAGCAGTATTTT. Translation: CAWSATVLQKFNQQYF. The gene calls are TRBV30 and TRBJ2-3; D call uncertain. Between the trimmed V and J ends, which lost 1 base and 11 bases, there was a span of 25 bases. The CDR3 is 16 amino acids. CDR1 GTSNPN and CDR2 SVGIG come from the germline V gene (reference sequence).

Here the CDR3 DNA reads TGTGCCAGCTCACCGGGACAGTTTTACAATGAGCAGTTCTTC. It is translated as CASSPGQFYNEQFF. The chain couples TRBV18 to TRBJ2-1, with 7 positions matching TRBD1. The length of the CDR3 is 14 residues. With V trimmed by 3 bases and J by 4 bases, 3 bases remained unmatched. Germline lookup yields CDR1 KGHSH and CDR2 LQKENI.

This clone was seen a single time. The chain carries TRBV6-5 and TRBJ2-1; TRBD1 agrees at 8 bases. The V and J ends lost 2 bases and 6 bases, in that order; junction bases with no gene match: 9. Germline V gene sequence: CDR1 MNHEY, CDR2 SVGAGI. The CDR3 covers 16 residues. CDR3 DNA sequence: TGTGCCAGCAGTTACCTACCCGGACAGGGAGGCAATGAGCAGTTCTTC. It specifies CASSYLPGQGGNEQFF.

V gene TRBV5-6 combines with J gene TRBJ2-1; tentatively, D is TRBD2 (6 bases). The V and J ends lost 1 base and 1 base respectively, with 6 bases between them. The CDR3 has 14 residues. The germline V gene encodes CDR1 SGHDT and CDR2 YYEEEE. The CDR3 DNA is TGTGCCAGCAGCTTGAGCGGGTCCTACAATGAGCAGTTCTTC. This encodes CASSLSGSYNEQFF. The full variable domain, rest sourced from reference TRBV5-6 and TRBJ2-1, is DAGVTQSPTHLIKTRGQQVTLRCSPKSGHDTVSWYQQALGQGPQFIFQYYEEEERQRGNFPDRFSGHQFPNYSSELNVNALLLGDSALYLCASSLSGSYNEQFFGPGTRLTVL.

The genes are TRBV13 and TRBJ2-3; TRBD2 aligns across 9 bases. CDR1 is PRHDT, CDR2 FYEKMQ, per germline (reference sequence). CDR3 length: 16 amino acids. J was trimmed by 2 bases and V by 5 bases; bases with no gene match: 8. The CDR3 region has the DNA TGTGCCAGCAGCCCAGGGGCGGGGGGGCCCACAGATACGCAGTATTTT. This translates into CASSPGAGGPTDTQYF.

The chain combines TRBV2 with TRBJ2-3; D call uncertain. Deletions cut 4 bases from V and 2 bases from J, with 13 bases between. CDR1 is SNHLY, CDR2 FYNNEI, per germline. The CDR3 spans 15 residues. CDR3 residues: CASSGSRTPTDTQYF. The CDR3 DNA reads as TGTGCCAGCAGTGGGTCTAGAACCCCCACAGATACGCAGTATTTT.

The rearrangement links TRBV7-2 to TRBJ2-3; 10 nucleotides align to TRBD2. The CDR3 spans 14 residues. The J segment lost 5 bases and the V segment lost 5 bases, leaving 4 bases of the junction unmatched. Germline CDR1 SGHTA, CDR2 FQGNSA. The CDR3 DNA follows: TGTGCCAGCAGCCCTAGCGGGGGCAGAGATACGCAGTATTTT. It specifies CASSPSGGRDTQYF.

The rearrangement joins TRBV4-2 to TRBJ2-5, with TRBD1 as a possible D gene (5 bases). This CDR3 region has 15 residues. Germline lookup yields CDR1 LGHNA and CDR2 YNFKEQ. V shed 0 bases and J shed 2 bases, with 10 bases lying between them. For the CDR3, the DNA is TGTGCCAGCAGCCAAGAAATGCGGACACAAGAGACCCAGTACTTC. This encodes CASSQEMRTQETQYF.

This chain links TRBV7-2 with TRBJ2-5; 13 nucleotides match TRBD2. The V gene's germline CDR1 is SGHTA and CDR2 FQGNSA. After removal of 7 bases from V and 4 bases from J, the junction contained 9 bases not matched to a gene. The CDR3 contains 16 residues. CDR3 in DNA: TGTGCCAGCATTCCTACGGGACTAGCGGGACTAGAGACCCAGTACTTC. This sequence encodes CASIPTGLAGLETQYF.

The CDR3 here is CAISESLGLAGEEQYF. CDR3 in DNA: TGTGCCATCAGTGAGTCGTTGGGACTAGCGGGGGAGGAGCAGTACTTC. V usage is TRBV10-3 and J usage is TRBJ2-5; TRBD2 matches at 14 bases. Germline assignment: CDR1 ENHRY and CDR2 SYGVKD. Trimming cost V 0 bases and J 11 bases; bases outside gene matches: 8. This CDR3 spans 16 amino acids.

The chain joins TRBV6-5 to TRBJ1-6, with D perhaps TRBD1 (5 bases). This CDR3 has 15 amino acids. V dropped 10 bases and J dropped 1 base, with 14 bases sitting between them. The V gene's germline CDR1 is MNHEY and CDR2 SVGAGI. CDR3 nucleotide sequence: TGTGCCACCGCTCTTGGGGGGTCCTATAATTCACCCCTCCACTTT. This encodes CATALGGSYNSPLHF.

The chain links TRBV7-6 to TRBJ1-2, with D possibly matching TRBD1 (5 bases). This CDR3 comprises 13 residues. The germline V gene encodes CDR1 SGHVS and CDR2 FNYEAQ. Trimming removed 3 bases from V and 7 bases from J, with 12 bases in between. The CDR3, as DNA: TGTGCCAGCAGCTTGGGAGGAGGGACTGGCTACACCTTC. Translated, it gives CASSLGGGTGYTF.

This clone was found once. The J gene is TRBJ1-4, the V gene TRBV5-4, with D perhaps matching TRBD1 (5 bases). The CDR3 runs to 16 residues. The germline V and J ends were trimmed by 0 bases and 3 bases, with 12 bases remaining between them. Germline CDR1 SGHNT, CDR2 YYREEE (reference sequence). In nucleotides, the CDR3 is TGTGCCAGCAGCTTGGGTCGGGGGGGGTCTAATGAAAAACTGTTTTTT. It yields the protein CASSLGRGGSNEKLFF.

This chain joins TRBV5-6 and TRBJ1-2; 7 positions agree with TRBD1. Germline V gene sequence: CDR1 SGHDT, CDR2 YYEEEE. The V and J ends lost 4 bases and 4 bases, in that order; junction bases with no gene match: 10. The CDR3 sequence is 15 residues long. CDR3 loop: CASSMVRRDSYGYTF. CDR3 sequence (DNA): TGTGCCAGCAGCATGGTTCGACGGGACAGCTATGGCTACACCTTC. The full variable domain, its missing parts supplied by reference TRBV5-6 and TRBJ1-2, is DAGVTQSPTHLIKTRGQQVTLRCSPKSGHDTVSWYQQALGQGPQFIFQYYEEEERQRGNFPDRFSGHQFPNYSSELNVNALLLGDSALYLCASSMVRRDSYGYTFGSGTRLTVV.

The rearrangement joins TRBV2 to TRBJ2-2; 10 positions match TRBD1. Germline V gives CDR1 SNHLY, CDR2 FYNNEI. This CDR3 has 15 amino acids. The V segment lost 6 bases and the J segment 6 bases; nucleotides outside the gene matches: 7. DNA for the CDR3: TGTGCCAGCAGACTGACAGGGGGCGCCGCCGGGGAGCTGTTTTTT. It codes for CASRLTGGAAGELFF.

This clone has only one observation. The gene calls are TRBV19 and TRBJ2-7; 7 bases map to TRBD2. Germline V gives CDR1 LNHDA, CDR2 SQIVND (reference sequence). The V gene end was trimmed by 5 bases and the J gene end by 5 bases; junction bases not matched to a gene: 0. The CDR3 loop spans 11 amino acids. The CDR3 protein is CASSAGDEQYF. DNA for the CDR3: TGTGCCAGTAGTGCGGGAGACGAGCAGTACTTC.

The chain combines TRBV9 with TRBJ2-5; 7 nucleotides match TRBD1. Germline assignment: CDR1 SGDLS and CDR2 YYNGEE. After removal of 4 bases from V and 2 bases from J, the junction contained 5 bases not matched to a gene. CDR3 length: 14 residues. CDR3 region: CASSTTRGQETQYF. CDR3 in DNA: TGTGCCAGCAGCACCACCAGGGGGCAAGAGACCCAGTACTTC.

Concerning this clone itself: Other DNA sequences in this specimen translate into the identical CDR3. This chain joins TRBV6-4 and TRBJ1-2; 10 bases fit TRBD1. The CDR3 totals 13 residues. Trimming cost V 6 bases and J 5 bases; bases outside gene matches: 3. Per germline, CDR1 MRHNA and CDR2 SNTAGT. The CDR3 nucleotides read TGTGCCAGCAGACCGGGACAGGGGTATGGCTACACCTTC. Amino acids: CASRPGQGYGYTF.

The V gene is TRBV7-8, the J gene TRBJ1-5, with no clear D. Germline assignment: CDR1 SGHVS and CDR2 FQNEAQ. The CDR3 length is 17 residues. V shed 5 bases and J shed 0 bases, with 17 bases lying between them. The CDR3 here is CASSLPSGGYSNQPQHF. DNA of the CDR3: TGTGCCAGCAGCCTCCCCTCGGGAGGGTATAGCAATCAGCCCCAGCATTTT.

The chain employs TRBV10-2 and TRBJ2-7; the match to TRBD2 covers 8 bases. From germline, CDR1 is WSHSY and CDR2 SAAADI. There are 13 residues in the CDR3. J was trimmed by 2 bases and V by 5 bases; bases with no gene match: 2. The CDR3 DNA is TGCGCCAGCAGTAGCGGGGGTACCTACGAGCAGTACTTC. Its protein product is CASSSGGTYEQYF.

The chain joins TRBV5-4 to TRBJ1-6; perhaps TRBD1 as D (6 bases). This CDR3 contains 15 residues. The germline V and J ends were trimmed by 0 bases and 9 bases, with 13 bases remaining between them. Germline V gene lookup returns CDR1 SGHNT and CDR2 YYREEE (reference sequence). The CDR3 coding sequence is TGTGCCAGCAGCTTGGAAGCAGGGGCACTTTCACCCCTCCACTTT. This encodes CASSLEAGALSPLHF.

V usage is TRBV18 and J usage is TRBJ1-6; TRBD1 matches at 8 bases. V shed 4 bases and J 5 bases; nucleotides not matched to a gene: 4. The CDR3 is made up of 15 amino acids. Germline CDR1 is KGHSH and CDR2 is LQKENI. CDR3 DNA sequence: TGTGCCAGCTCACGGGGACAGGTCAATAATTCACCCCTCCACTTT. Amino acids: CASSRGQVNNSPLHF. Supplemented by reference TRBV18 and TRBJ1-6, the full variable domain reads NAGVMQNPRHLVRRRGQEARLRCSPMKGHSHVYWYRQLPEEGLKFMVYLQKENIIDESGMPKERFSAEFPKEGPSILRIQQVVRGDSAAYFCASSRGQVNNSPLHFGNGTRLTVT.

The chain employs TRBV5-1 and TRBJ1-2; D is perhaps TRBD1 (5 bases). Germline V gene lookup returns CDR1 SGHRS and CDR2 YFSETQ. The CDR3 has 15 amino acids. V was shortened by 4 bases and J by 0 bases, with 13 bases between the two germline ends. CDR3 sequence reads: CASSDTGGSNYGYTF. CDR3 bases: TGCGCCAGCAGCGACACAGGCGGATCTAACTATGGCTACACCTTC.

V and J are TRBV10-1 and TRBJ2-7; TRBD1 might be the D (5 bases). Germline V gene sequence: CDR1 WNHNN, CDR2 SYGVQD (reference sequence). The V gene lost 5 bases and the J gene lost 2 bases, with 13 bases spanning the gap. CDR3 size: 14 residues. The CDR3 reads CASSYPREPYEQYF. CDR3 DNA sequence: TGCGCCAGCAGTTACCCCAGGGAACCCTACGAGCAGTACTTC.

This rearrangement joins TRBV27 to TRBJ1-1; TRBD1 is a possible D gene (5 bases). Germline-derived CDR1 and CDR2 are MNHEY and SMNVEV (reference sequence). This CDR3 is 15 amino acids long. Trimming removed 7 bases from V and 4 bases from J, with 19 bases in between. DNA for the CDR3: TGTGCCAGCAACGCGGATTCTCGGGGGGGCACTGAAGCTTTCTTT. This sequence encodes CASNADSRGGTEAFF.